This TCR beta chain was found in a study of blood T cell repertoires in COVID-19. Background on the study: Spain, Italy and the United States supplied samples that represented acute and convalescent COVID-19. T cells, B-cell-depleted T cells, or PBMCs supplied cDNA or gDNA.

Authors' methods: Estimation of nucleated cell counts relied on the amplification of reference gene primers. TCRdb's table, derived via immunoSEQ multiplex PCR, lists solely in-frame clones and lacks some. V and J calls plus clone size are reproduced from that table; the DNA served to infer D and trimming. Among tens of thousands of clones listed, roughly 80% were seen once. This CDR3 spans 13 amino acids. The V end lost 4 bases, the J end lost 6 bases, and 13 bases lay between the germline ends. Germline CDR1 LNHDA, CDR2 SQIVND (reference sequence). This clone was recorded once. The sequencing input was peripheral blood. V gene TRBV19 combines with J gene TRBJ2-7; TRBD2 is a possible D gene (5 bases). The TCR comes from a human donor in a cohort sampled during active or convalescent COVID-19. DNA for the CDR3: TGTGCCAGTAGTAGTGACTATTTCAGCGAGCAGTACTTC. Residues: CASSSDYFSEQYF.